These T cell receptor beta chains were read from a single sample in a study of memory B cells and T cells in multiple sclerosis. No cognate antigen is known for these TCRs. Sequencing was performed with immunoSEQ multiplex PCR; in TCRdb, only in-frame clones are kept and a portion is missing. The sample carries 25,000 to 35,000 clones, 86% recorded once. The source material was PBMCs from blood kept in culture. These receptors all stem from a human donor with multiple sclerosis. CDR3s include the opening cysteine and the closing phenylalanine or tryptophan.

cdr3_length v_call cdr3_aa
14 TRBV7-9 CASSLTRTGDEQYF
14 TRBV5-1 CASSVDLTYNEQFF
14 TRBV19 CASSIEASVTVQFF
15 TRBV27 CASSLSRVDGDEQYF
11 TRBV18 CASSPGGTQYF
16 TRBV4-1 CASSPQLAGGGNEQFF
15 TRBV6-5 CASSLDRAGNQPQHF
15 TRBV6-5 CASSYSGDRNTEAFF
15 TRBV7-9 CASSLTGQGDEPQHF
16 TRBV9 CASSVGGLAGANEQFF
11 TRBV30 CAWIDRNIQYF
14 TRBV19 CASSIRRGSDTQYF
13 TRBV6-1 CASSRDRDYEQYF
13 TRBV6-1 CASIDSSSYEQYF
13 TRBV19 CATSPGLAYEQYF
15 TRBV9 CASGPTGGPSYEQYF
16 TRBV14 CASSQFRGQSNYGYTF
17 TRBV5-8 CASSPEKRTGSNGELFF
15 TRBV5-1 CASSLEYEKNYGYTF
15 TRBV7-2 CASSLVVGGNTEAFF
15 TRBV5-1 CASSLDGTASYEQYF
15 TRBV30 CAWSVTRGLFDEQYF
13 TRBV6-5 CASSLHLSYGYTF
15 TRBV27 CASSPFSGNQETQYF
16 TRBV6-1 CASSEFLGLGTDTQYF
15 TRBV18 CASSPLRELTYEQYF
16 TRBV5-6 CASSFWGSPSGNTIYF
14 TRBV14 CASSVTGTDNEQFF
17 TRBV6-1 CASSGVFSREAKNIQYF
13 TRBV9 CASSVGEAETQYF